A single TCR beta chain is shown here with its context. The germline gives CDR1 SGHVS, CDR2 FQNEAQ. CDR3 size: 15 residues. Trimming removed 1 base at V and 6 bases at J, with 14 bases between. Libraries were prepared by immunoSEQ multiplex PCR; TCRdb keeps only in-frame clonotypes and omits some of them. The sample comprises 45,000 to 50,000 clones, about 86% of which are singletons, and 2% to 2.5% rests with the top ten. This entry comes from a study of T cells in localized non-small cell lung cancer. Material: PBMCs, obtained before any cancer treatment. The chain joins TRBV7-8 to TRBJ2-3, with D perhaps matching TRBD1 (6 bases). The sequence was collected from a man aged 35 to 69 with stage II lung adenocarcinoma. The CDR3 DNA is TGTGCCAGCAGCTTAGTTTGGGGCAGGGGTGATACGCAGTATTTT. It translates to CASSLVWGRGDTQYF.